This T cell receptor beta chain was sequenced for a study of T cell responses to AZD1222 COVID-19 vaccine. Study-level findings and limits: Samples come after the peak T cell response, not at day 14. Clonal diversity may have been underestimated, and the donors were mostly white British, with more females than males. In the spike-specific TCR repertoire, nearly half reportedly target unmutated variant regions.

The CDR3 is 15 amino acids. The V end lost 6 bases, the J end lost 2 bases, and 14 bases lay between the germline ends. From germline, CDR1 is SGHTA and CDR2 FQGNSA. Notes on this clone: The antigen remains unidentified.

The table came from immunoSEQ multiplex PCR; TCRdb's copy has only in-frame clones and leaves some out. In the table there are roughly 140,000 clones, more than 75% of which are singletons. This sequence originates from an adult in good health. This sample comprised peripheral blood, obtained on day 0 of AZD1222 vaccination. The rearrangement links TRBV7-2 to TRBJ1-5; perhaps TRBD1 as D (6 bases). CDR3 in DNA: TGTGCCAGCAGGAAGGGGGGAAGCGGCAATCAGCCCCAGCATTTT. This encodes CASRKGGSGNQPQHF.